This T cell receptor beta chain was observed in a study of metastatic and nonmetastatic thyroid tumors. The wider study: Blood and tumor or nodule tissue repertoires from malignant and benign thyroid patients were compared.

TCRdb reprocessed the PCR reads via MiXCR. The sample holds around 17,000 clones, around 23% seen once. There were no patients who had received any treatment before thyroid surgery. V was clipped by 0 bases and J by 0 bases; unmatched bases: 4. The CDR3 extends over 15 amino acids. CDR1 is GTSNPN, CDR2 SVGIG, per germline (reference sequence). Sequencing used adjacent normal tissue. This TCR came from a female donor with papillary thyroid cancer or a benign thyroid nodule (not recorded which). Some clones in this sample may be carry-over from other donors' samples. The genes are TRBV30 and TRBJ1-1; 7 nucleotides line up with TRBD1. The CDR3 bases are TGTGCCTGGAGTGTACGGGGACAGCTGAACACTGAAGCTTTCTTT. It codes for CAWSVRGQLNTEAFF.